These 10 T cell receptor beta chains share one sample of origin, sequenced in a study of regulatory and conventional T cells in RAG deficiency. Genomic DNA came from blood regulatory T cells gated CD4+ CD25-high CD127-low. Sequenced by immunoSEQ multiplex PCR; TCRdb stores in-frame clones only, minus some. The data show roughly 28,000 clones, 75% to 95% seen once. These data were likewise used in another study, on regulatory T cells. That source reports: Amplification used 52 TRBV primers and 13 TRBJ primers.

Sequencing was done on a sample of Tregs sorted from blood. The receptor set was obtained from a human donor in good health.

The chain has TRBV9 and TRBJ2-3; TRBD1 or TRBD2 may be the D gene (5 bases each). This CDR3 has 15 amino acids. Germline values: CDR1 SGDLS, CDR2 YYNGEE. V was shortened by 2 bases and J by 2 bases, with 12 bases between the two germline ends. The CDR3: CASSVGAEVTDTQYF. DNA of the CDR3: TGTGCCAGCAGCGTCGGGGCCGAAGTCACAGATACGCAGTATTTT.

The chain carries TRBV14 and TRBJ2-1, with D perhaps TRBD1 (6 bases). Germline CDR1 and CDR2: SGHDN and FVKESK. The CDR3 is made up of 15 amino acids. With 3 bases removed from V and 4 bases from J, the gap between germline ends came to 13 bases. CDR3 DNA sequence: TGTGCCAGCAGCCAGCTAGACAGGAGTTACAATGAGCAGTTCTTC. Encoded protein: CASSQLDRSYNEQFF.

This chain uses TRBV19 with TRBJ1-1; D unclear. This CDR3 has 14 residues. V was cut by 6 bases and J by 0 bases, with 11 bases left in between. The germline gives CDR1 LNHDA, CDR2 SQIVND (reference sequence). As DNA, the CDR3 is TGTGCCAGTAGCCTGATGGGGTTGAACACTGAAGCTTTCTTT. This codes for CASSLMGLNTEAFF.

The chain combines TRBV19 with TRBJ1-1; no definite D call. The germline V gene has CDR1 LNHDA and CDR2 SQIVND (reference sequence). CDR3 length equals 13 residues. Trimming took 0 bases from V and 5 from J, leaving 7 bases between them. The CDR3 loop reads CASSIDRRTEAFF. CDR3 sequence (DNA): TGTGCCAGTAGTATAGATCGGAGAACTGAAGCTTTCTTT.

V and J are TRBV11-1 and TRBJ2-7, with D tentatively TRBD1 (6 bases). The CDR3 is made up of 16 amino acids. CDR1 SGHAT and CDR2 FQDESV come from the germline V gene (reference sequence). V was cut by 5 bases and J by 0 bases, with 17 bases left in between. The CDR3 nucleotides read TGTGCCAGCAGCCCCCGGTGGCAGGGGCTCTCCTACGAGCAGTACTTC. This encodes CASSPRWQGLSYEQYF.

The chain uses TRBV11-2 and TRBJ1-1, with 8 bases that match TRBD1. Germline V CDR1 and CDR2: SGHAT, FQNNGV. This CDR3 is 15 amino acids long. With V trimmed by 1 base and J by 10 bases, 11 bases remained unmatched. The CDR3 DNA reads TGTGCCAGCAGCTTAGTACTGGCAGGGGGCGGGCGAGCTTTCTTT. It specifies CASSLVLAGGGRAFF.

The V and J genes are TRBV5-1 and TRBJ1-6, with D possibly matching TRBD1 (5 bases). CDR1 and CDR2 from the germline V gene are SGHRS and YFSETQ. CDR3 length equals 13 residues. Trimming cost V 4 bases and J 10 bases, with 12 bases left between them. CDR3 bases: TGCGCCAGCAGCACGGGGGGGGTCTCACCCCTCCACTTT. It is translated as CASSTGGVSPLHF.

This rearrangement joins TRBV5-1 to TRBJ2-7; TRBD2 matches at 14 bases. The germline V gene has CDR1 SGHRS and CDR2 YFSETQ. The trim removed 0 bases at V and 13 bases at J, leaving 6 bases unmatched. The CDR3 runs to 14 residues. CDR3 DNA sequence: TGCGCCAGCAGCTTGGAGGGGACTAGCGGGGGTTTTTACTTC. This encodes CASSLEGTSGGFYF.

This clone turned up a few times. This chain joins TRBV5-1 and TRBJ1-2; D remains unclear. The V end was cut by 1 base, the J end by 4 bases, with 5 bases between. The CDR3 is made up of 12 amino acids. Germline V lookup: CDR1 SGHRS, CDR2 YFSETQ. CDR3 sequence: CASSLPAYGYTF. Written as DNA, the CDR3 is TGCGCCAGCAGCTTGCCAGCCTATGGCTACACCTTC.

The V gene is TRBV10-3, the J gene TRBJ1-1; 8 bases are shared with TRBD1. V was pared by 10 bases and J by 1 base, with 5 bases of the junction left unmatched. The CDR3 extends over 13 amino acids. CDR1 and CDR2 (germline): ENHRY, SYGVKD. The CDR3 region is CATTGAANTEAFF. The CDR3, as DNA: TGTGCCACGACAGGGGCGGCGAACACTGAAGCTTTCTTT.